A single sample is the source of the 14 T cell receptor beta chains below, sequenced in a study of cytomegalovirus exposure and HLA in healthy donors. 60 Vbeta and 13 Jbeta primers were used in PCR. Profiling relied on immunoSEQ multiplex PCR, and the TCRdb table lists in-frame clones only, not all of them. The top ten hold 1.5% to 2% of the sample, which has 100,000 to 150,000 clones, 76% seen once. Sequences were obtained from PBMCs. These receptors were obtained from a female donor in good health and CMV-seropositive.

V and J are TRBV6-1 and TRBJ1-2; TRBD1 might be the D (5 bases). The CDR3 is 13 residues long. V lost 10 bases and J lost 6, with 18 bases in between. CDR1 is MNHNS, CDR2 SASEGT, per germline. CDR3 sequence reads: CATKGLHSNGYTF. The CDR3 bases are TGTGCCACCAAGGGACTTCATAGCAATGGCTACACCTTC.

The V and J genes are TRBV6-6 and TRBJ2-5, with no clear D. The J call is uncertain, as TRBJ2-7 better fits the DNA end. The V gene's germline CDR1 is MNHNY and CDR2 SVGAGI (reference sequence). The CDR3 spans 12 residues. CDR3 bases: TGTGCCAGCACCTACAGTCCCTACGAGCAGTACTTC. Amino acids: CASTYSPYEQYF.

Written as DNA, the CDR3 is TGTGCCAGCAGCGTAGGGCGACAGTCTGAGGACACTGAAGCTTTCTTT. Its translation is CASSVGRQSEDTEAFF. This sequence joins TRBV9 and TRBJ1-1; D might be TRBD1 (5 bases). The CDR3 runs 16 residues. V gave up 0 bases and J gave up 3 bases, with 15 bases separating them. Germline CDR1 and CDR2: SGDLS and YYNGEE.

The rearrangement joins TRBV27 to TRBJ2-2; D is ambiguous. This CDR3 has 15 residues. CDR1 and CDR2 from the germline V gene are MNHEY and SMNVEV (reference sequence). With 6 bases removed from V and 1 base from J, the gap between germline ends came to 12 bases. The CDR3 region has the DNA TGTGCCAGCAGCCCGAATCCCAGGAACACCGGGGAGCTGTTTTTT. It translates to CASSPNPRNTGELFF.

V and J are TRBV19 and TRBJ2-2; 13 nucleotides align to TRBD2. Germline trimming cut 3 bases from V and 0 bases from J; bases unmatched to any gene: 4. Germline V gene data show CDR1 as LNHDA and CDR2 as SQIVND (reference sequence). There are 18 residues in the CDR3. The CDR3 region is CASSMWGLAGTNTGELFF. Here the CDR3 DNA reads TGTGCCAGTAGTATGTGGGGACTAGCGGGGACGAACACCGGGGAGCTGTTTTTT.

CDR3 sequence: CASSDPGGPTETQYF. The CDR3 nucleotides are TGCGCCAGCAGCGACCCGGGGGGCCCAACAGAGACCCAGTACTTC. The chain is built from TRBV4-1 and TRBJ2-5, with a tentative D call TRBD2 (7 bases). The CDR3 sequence is 15 residues long. CDR1 MGHRA and CDR2 YSYEKL come from the germline V gene. Between the trimmed V and J ends, which lost 5 bases and 4 bases, there was a span of 17 bases.

The chain joins TRBV2 to TRBJ1-6; TRBD1 matches at 7 bases. The CDR3 is 14 residues long. Trimming at V came to 10 bases and at J to 6 bases, leaving 9 bases not matched to a gene. The V gene's germline CDR1 is SNHLY and CDR2 FYNNEI. The CDR3 sequence is CATLGTVLNSPLHF. The CDR3 coding sequence is TGTGCCACCCTTGGGACAGTCCTTAATTCACCCCTCCACTTT.

The chain is built from TRBV6-6 and TRBJ2-3; D is perhaps TRBD1 (6 bases). Germline lookup yields CDR1 MNHNY and CDR2 SVGAGI (reference sequence). CDR3 size: 15 residues. Trimming left V 7 bases short and J 1 base short, with 15 bases between. The CDR3 protein is CASTETGTRTDTQYF. As DNA, the CDR3 is TGTGCCAGCACTGAAACCGGGACACGCACAGATACGCAGTATTTT.

The chain's CDR3 is CAGRGVGTDTQYF. The CDR3 DNA is TGTGCCGGCCGGGGGGTTGGCACAGATACGCAGTATTTT. J is TRBJ2-3 and V is TRBV6-5; TRBD2 matches at 7 bases. V was pared by 11 bases and J by 1 base, with 6 bases of the junction left unmatched. From germline, CDR1 is MNHEY and CDR2 SVGAGI. The CDR3 consists of 13 residues.

Comment on this clone: A read error may account for a junction end that differs from germline. This sequence joins TRBV7-9 and TRBJ2-7; the match to TRBD1 covers 7 bases. Germline CDR1 SEHNR, CDR2 FQNEAQ (reference sequence). The CDR3 covers 15 residues. CDR3 protein: CSSSLGRQGPYEQYF. CDR3 DNA sequence: TGTTCCAGCAGCTTAGGAAGACAGGGTCCCTACGAGCAGTACTTC.

V usage is TRBV5-1 and J usage is TRBJ2-3; 9 bases map to TRBD2. Germline CDR1 and CDR2: SGHRS and YFSETQ. CDR3 length equals 16 residues. V trimming: 3 bases; J trimming: 2 bases; junction bases outside the gene matches: 7. The chain's CDR3 is CASSYLAGLLTDTQYF. The DNA for the CDR3 is TGCGCCAGCAGCTATCTAGCGGGACTCCTCACAGATACGCAGTATTTT.

The chain has TRBV19 and TRBJ2-5; TRBD2 aligns across 9 bases. CDR1 and CDR2 from the germline V gene are LNHDA and SQIVND (reference sequence). This CDR3 has 16 residues. The V segment lost 6 bases and the J segment 0 bases; nucleotides outside the gene matches: 8. The CDR3 bases are TGTGCCAGTAGCCCCGGACTAGCGAGGTACCAAGAGACCCAGTACTTC. This translates into CASSPGLARYQETQYF.

This chain uses TRBV6-5 with TRBJ1-2; 7 bases are a match to TRBD1. V was clipped by 5 bases and J by 4 bases; unmatched bases: 7. There are 14 residues in the CDR3. Germline CDR1 and CDR2: MNHEY and SVGAGI. CDR3 region: CASSGDSNFYGYTF. The CDR3 DNA reads as TGTGCCAGCAGTGGGGACAGCAATTTCTATGGCTACACCTTC.

V usage is TRBV7-9 and J usage is TRBJ2-7; D is unresolved. The V end lost 6 bases, the J end lost 3 bases, and 15 bases lay between the germline ends. The CDR3 has 14 amino acids. Germline V gives CDR1 SEHNR, CDR2 FQNEAQ (reference sequence). The CDR3 region has the DNA TGTGCCAGCAGTTTATCATTTGCACACTACGAGCAGTACTTC. The encoded protein is CASSLSFAHYEQYF.